Listed below are T cell receptor beta chains from one sample, sequenced in a study of response to subunit inactivated influenza vaccine. TCRdb fed the RT-PCR reads into MiXCR, producing one record per CDR3 protein. The table has more than 700,000 distinct CDR3 sequences, about 20% seen once; the top ten hold roughly 10%. The material was PBMCs from blood, obtained roughly 5 days after vaccination. These receptors came from a man between 45 and 60 years old who received an inactivated influenza vaccine. CDR3s include the opening cysteine and the closing phenylalanine or tryptophan. The D gene is left open where the match is weak. Only part of the rows carry a size: once, few, many, or a class if the clone is expanded.

J | D | V | size | DNA | CDR3
TRBJ1-1 | . | TRBV7-9 | few | TGTGCCAGCAGCTTAGCCAGGGGTCTCACTGAAGCTTTCTTT | CASSLARGLTEAFF
TRBJ1-2 | . | TRBV5-1 | few | TGCGCCAGCAGCTTGGGTCCAGGGTTGGATGGCTACACCTTC | CASSLGPGLDGYTF
TRBJ2-2 | . | TRBV12-3/TRBV12-4 | few | TGTGCCAGCACCGGGGACGGACCGAACACCGGGGAGCTGTTTTTT | CASTGDGPNTGELFF
TRBJ2-2 | TRBD1 | TRBV6-1 | few | TGTGCCAGCAGTAGGGGACAGGGCACCGGGGAGCTGTTTTTT | CASSRGQGTGELFF
TRBJ2-1 | TRBD2 | TRBV5-1 | . | TGCGCCAGCAGCTCATCCGGATCTAGCGGGAGGGCCGCCTACAATGAGCAGTTCTTC | CASSSSGSSGRAAYNEQFF
TRBJ1-6 | TRBD1 | TRBV7-9 | . | TGTGCCAGCAGCAAGAACAGGGGGGGATCACCCCTCCACTTT | CASSKNRGGSPLHF
TRBJ2-3 | TRBD1 | TRBV12-3/TRBV12-4 | . | TGTGCCAGCAGTTTGGGGACAGGAACTAACACAGATACGCAGTATTTT | CASSLGTGTNTDTQYF
TRBJ1-4 | TRBD1 | TRBV5-1 | . | TGCGCCAGCAGCTTGGAGACAGGGGCCCTCGGGAATGAAAAACTGTTTTTT | CASSLETGALGNEKLFF
TRBJ2-6 | . | TRBV9 | few | TGTGCCAGCAGCGGGTCGTTTGGCTCTGACTCTGGGGCCAACGTCCTGACTTTC | CASSGSFGSDSGANVLTF
TRBJ1-3 | . | TRBV3-1 | . | TGTGCCAGCAGCCAAGCCCAGGCAGCTGGAAACACCATATATTTT | CASSQAQAAGNTIYF
TRBJ2-2 | . | TRBV21-1 | few | TGTGCCAGCAGCAAAGAAGGGGGGAGAGCAGACGGGGAGCTGTTTTTT | CASSKEGGRADGELFF
TRBJ2-6 | . | TRBV5-1 | many | TGCGCCAGCAGCGGATGGAGCTCTGGGGCCAACGTCCTGACTTTC | CASSGWSSGANVLTF
TRBJ2-1 | TRBD1 | TRBV7-9 | few | TGTGCCAGCAGCTTCGACAGGGGGCTTCACAATGAGCAGTTCTTC | CASSFDRGLHNEQFF
TRBJ2-1 | . | TRBV11-2 | . | TGTGCCAGCAGCGCAGCCTACAATGAGCAGTTCTTC | CASSAAYNEQFF
TRBJ2-5 | TRBD1 | TRBV20-1 | many | TGCAGTGCTAGTTATAGACAGGGCCAAGAGACCCAGTACTTC | CSASYRQGQETQYF
TRBJ1-1 | . | TRBV4-3 | many | TGCGCCAGCAGCCACGGACCGAACACTGAAGCTTTCTTT | CASSHGPNTEAFF
TRBJ1-1 | . | TRBV6-1 | many | TGTGCCAGCAGGCGGAACAGGGATTCTGAAGCTTTCTTT | CASRRNRDSEAFF
TRBJ2-7 | . | TRBV27 | . | TGTGCCAGCAGTTTTTCACAAGGACTGCAATACGAGCAGTACTTC | CASSFSQGLQYEQYF